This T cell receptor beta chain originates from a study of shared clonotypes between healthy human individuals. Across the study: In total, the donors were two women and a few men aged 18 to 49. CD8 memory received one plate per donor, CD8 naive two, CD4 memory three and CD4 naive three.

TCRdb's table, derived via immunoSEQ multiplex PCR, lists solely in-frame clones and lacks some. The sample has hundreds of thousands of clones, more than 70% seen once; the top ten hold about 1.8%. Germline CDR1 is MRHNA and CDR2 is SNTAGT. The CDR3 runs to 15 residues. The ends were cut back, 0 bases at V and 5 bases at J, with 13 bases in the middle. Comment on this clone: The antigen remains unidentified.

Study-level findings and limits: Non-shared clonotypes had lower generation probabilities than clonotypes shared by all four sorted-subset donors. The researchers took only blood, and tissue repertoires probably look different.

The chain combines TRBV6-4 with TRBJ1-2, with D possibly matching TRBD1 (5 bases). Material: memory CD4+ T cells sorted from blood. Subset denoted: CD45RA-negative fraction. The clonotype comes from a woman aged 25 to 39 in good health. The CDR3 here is CASSDSGGPRYGYTF. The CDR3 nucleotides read TGTGCCAGCAGTGACTCCGGGGGTCCTCGTTATGGCTACACCTTC.